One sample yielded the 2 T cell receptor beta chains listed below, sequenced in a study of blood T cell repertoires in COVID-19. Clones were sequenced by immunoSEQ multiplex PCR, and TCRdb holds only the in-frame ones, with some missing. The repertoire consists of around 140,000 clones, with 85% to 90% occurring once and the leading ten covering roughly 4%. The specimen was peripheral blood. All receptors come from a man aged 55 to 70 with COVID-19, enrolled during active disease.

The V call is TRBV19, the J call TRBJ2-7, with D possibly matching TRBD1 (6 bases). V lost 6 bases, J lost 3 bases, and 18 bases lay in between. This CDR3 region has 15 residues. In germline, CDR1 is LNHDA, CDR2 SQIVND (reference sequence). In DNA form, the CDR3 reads TGTGCCAGTAGCCCAACAGGGAATAGAGTCTACGAGCAGTACTTC. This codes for CASSPTGNRVYEQYF.

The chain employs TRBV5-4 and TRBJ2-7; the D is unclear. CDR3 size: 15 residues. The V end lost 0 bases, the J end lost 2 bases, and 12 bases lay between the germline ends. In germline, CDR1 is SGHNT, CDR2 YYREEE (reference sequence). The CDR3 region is CASSLEISRTYEQYF. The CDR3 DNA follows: TGTGCCAGCAGCTTGGAGATTAGCCGAACCTACGAGCAGTACTTC.